This is a list of T cell receptor beta chains from one sample in a study of T cells in Graves' hyperthyroidism and ophthalmopathy. One entry per CDR3 protein results from TCRdb running MiXCR on the multiplex PCR reads. Among 500,000 to 650,000 distinct CDR3 sequences, about 14% were seen once, and the ten largest hold about 15%. Material: blood. All receptors come from a woman in her thirties or forties with Graves' hyperthyroidism. The CDR3 runs from the conserved cysteine through the conserved F or W. The D gene is left open where the match is weak. Some rows have no size entry. The others give once, few or many, or a class for an expanded clone.

cdr3_length: 15
j_call: TRBJ2-1
clone_size: .
d_call: .
v_call: TRBV6-1
cdr3_nt: TGTGCCAGTGGGCGTGGGGGACAACCTAACAATGAGCAGTTCTTC
cdr3_aa: CASGRGGQPNNEQFF

cdr3_length: 17
j_call: TRBJ1-2
clone_size: once
d_call: .
v_call: TRBV20-1
cdr3_nt: TGCAGTGCCGGAAAGGCTTGGAGGCAGGGTTCGGAATATGGCTACACCTTC
cdr3_aa: CSAGKAWRQGSEYGYTF

cdr3_length: 15
j_call: TRBJ2-5
clone_size: many
d_call: TRBD2
v_call: TRBV12-3/TRBV12-4
cdr3_nt: TGTGCCAGCAGTTTAGCTAGCGGGAACCAAGAGACCCAGTACTTC
cdr3_aa: CASSLASGNQETQYF

cdr3_length: 15
j_call: TRBJ2-7
clone_size: many
d_call: .
v_call: TRBV12-3/TRBV12-4
cdr3_nt: TGTGCCAGCAGTCCGTACGGACTCTACTCCTACGAGCAGTACTTC
cdr3_aa: CASSPYGLYSYEQYF

cdr3_length: 15
j_call: TRBJ1-5
clone_size: many
d_call: TRBD1
v_call: TRBV28
cdr3_nt: TGTGCCAGCAGTTTCCCAGGGGGCTTTGGACAGCCCCAGCATTTT
cdr3_aa: CASSFPGGFGQPQHF

cdr3_length: 12
j_call: TRBJ1-1
clone_size: many
d_call: .
v_call: TRBV7-2
cdr3_nt: TGTGCCAGCAGCCCCGGGACATTTGAAGCTTTCTTT
cdr3_aa: CASSPGTFEAFF

cdr3_length: 14
j_call: TRBJ1-2
clone_size: many
d_call: .
v_call: TRBV30
cdr3_nt: TGTGCCTGGAGTGTAGTCCGGGGCGACTATGGCTACACCTTC
cdr3_aa: CAWSVVRGDYGYTF

cdr3_length: 14
j_call: TRBJ1-4
clone_size: .
d_call: .
v_call: TRBV10-3
cdr3_nt: TGTGCCATCAGTGAGTCAACAGCTAATGAAAAACTGTTTTTT
cdr3_aa: CAISESTANEKLFF

cdr3_length: 13
j_call: TRBJ1-5
clone_size: .
d_call: .
v_call: TRBV29-1
cdr3_nt: TGCAGCGTTGTCATTGACGGGACCGGGCCCCAGCATTTT
cdr3_aa: CSVVIDGTGPQHF

cdr3_length: 14
j_call: TRBJ2-5
clone_size: few
d_call: .
v_call: TRBV7-6
cdr3_nt: TGTGCCAGCAGCTTAGGGATGGGTCAAGAGACCCAGTACTTC
cdr3_aa: CASSLGMGQETQYF

cdr3_length: 18
j_call: TRBJ2-3
clone_size: many
d_call: .
v_call: TRBV3-1
cdr3_nt: TGTGCCAGCAGCCAAGATATAGGCGGGTATACTAGCACAGATACGCAGTATTTT
cdr3_aa: CASSQDIGGYTSTDTQYF

cdr3_length: 13
j_call: TRBJ2-7
clone_size: .
d_call: .
v_call: TRBV20-1
cdr3_nt: TGCAGTGCTAGTAGGGAGTCCTCAGACGAGCAGTACTTC
cdr3_aa: CSASRESSDEQYF

cdr3_length: 16
j_call: TRBJ2-1
clone_size: few
d_call: TRBD1
v_call: TRBV2
cdr3_nt: TGTGCCAGCAGTGAAACAACAGGGGTCCCCTACAATGAGCAGTTCTTC
cdr3_aa: CASSETTGVPYNEQFF